Below, 24 T cell receptor beta chains from the same sample are listed, as sequenced in a study of blood T cell repertoires in COVID-19. The data were produced by immunoSEQ multiplex PCR, yet TCRdb's version contains in-frame clones alone and is incomplete. The sample consists of approximately 300,000 clones, 75% to 90% of them appearing once. Input material: peripheral blood. The source of these receptors is a woman in her thirties or forties with acute or convalescent COVID-19.

This chain uses TRBV6-5 with TRBJ1-1; maybe TRBD1 (5 bases). Germline values: CDR1 MNHEY, CDR2 SVGAGI. This CDR3 is 15 amino acids long. Deletions cut 0 bases from V and 4 bases from J, with 12 bases between. The CDR3 DNA sequence: TGTGCCAGCAGTTACTCGGAATCCAGGGCCACTGAAGCTTTCTTT. This codes for CASSYSESRATEAFF.

V is TRBV19 and J is TRBJ1-5; D is possibly TRBD1 (6 bases). Between the trimmed V and J ends, which lost 4 bases and 5 bases, there was a span of 12 bases. Germline assignment: CDR1 LNHDA and CDR2 SQIVND (reference sequence). CDR3 size: 14 residues. The CDR3 is CASSNGQGYQPQHF. CDR3 nucleotides: TGTGCCAGTAGTAACGGGCAGGGGTATCAGCCCCAGCATTTT.

This chain connects TRBV9 to TRBJ1-4; 7 bases map to TRBD1. This CDR3 is built from 14 residues. V shed 3 bases, J shed 5 bases, and the junction held 4 bases outside the gene matches. Germline loops: CDR1 SGDLS, CDR2 YYNGEE. The CDR3 DNA reads as TGTGCCAGCAGCGCCGGGACAGAGAATGAAAAACTGTTTTTT. Protein sequence: CASSAGTENEKLFF.

The V and J genes are TRBV24-1 and TRBJ2-2; 7 nucleotides line up with TRBD1. CDR3 length: 12 residues. CDR1 is KGHDR, CDR2 SFDVKD, per germline. V lost 9 bases to trimming and J lost 7 bases; unmatched junction nucleotides: 4. CDR3 in DNA: TGTGCCACCTCTCGGGACAGCGGGGAGCTGTTTTTT. Protein: CATSRDSGELFF.

The J gene is TRBJ1-4, the V gene TRBV28, with 7 positions matching TRBD1. The junction had 4 bases not matched to a gene; V was cut back by 5 bases and J by 1 base. The CDR3 extends over 15 amino acids. In germline, CDR1 is MDHEN, CDR2 SYDVKM. CDR3 coding DNA: TGTGCCAGCAGTCCTAACAGGGGAACTAATGAAAAACTGTTTTTT. Translation gives CASSPNRGTNEKLFF.

V gene TRBV7-3 combines with J gene TRBJ1-1, with TRBD1 matching 8 bases. V shed 1 base, J shed 5 bases, and the junction held 12 bases outside the gene matches. The CDR3 is made up of 17 amino acids. The germline V gene has CDR1 SGHTA and CDR2 FQGTGA. The chain's CDR3 is CASSLIRGGRGRTEAFF. The CDR3 DNA reads as TGTGCCAGCAGCTTAATCAGGGGAGGCAGGGGGCGAACTGAAGCTTTCTTT.

The chain is built from TRBV24-1 and TRBJ1-5; tentatively, D is TRBD1 (5 bases). Germline V CDR1 and CDR2: KGHDR, SFDVKD. The germline V and J ends were trimmed by 4 bases and 15 bases, with 15 bases remaining between them. The CDR3 runs 12 residues. CDR3 sequence: CATSDPGGLTHF. The CDR3 nucleotides read TGTGCCACCAGTGACCCCGGGGGACTTACGCATTTT.

The chain recombines TRBV6-5 with TRBJ1-1; D is ambiguous. Germline CDR1 is MNHEY and CDR2 is SVGAGI. There are 15 residues in the CDR3. V was shortened by 0 bases and J by 1 base, with 9 bases between the two germline ends. CDR3 sequence (DNA): TGTGCCAGCAGTTACTCGTCCCCCAGGAACACTGAAGCTTTCTTT. It yields the protein CASSYSSPRNTEAFF.

This clone was recorded at least ten times. The chain employs TRBV7-2 and TRBJ2-5; D possibly corresponds to TRBD2 (5 bases). Deletions cut 4 bases from V and 0 bases from J, with 12 bases between. The germline CDR1 and CDR2 sequences are SGHTA and FQGNSA. The CDR3 is 15 residues long. CDR3 amino acids: CASSSPRADQETQYF. The CDR3 DNA sequence: TGTGCCAGCAGCTCCCCGCGGGCGGACCAAGAGACCCAGTACTTC.

The chain links TRBV6-1 to TRBJ1-3, with D perhaps matching TRBD1 (6 bases). Trimming shortened V by 3 bases and J by 4 bases, and 16 bases separated the two germline ends. Germline lookup yields CDR1 MNHNS and CDR2 SASEGT. This CDR3 is built from 16 residues. The CDR3 DNA reads TGTGCCAGCAGTGACGGAAGGGGGACATGGGGAAACACCATATATTTT. As protein: CASSDGRGTWGNTIYF.

This clone was seen once. The V gene is TRBV18, the J gene TRBJ1-3, with a tentative D call TRBD1 (6 bases). The CDR3 spans 16 residues. V lost 1 base and J 1 base, leaving 11 bases between the germline ends. Germline loops: CDR1 KGHSH, CDR2 LQKENI. The DNA of the CDR3 is TGTGCCAGCTCACCACGATCGGGGACATCTGGAAACACCATATATTTT. Its protein is CASSPRSGTSGNTIYF.

The chain has TRBV11-2 and TRBJ2-3; 13 bases line up with TRBD2. Germline CDR1 is SGHAT and CDR2 is FQNNGV. The CDR3 totals 17 residues. V dropped 3 bases and J dropped 2; count of bases not matched to a gene: 5. The CDR3 coding sequence is TGTGCCAGCAGCTTGGGACTAGCGGGGCTTTTCACAGATACGCAGTATTTT. It specifies CASSLGLAGLFTDTQYF.

This clone showed up just once. The chain couples TRBV5-1 to TRBJ2-2; D possibly corresponds to TRBD1 (5 bases). V was clipped by 2 bases and J by 1 base, with 9 bases between them. The germline CDR1 and CDR2 sequences are SGHRS and YFSETQ. CDR3 size: 15 residues. This CDR3 reads CASSFAGKNTGELFF. CDR3 nucleotides: TGCGCCAGCAGCTTTGCAGGGAAGAACACCGGGGAGCTGTTTTTT.

J is TRBJ1-1 and V is TRBV9, with TRBD1 as a possible D gene (5 bases). The CDR3 contains 13 residues. Germline V gives CDR1 SGDLS, CDR2 YYNGEE. V was pared by 0 bases and J by 7 bases, with 10 bases between. The CDR3 DNA reads TGTGCCAGCAGCGTAGTTTCCGGACATGAAGCTTTCTTT. Translated: CASSVVSGHEAFF.

The chain links TRBV7-2 to TRBJ2-1, with TRBD1 as a possible D gene (6 bases). The V end lost 0 bases, the J end lost 8 bases, and 17 bases lay between the germline ends. The CDR3 totals 16 residues. CDR1 is SGHTA, CDR2 FQGNSA, per germline. The CDR3 nucleotides read TGTGCCAGCAGCTTAGCGGGCAGGGGCCTCGTCGATGAGCAGTTCTTC. Translated, it gives CASSLAGRGLVDEQFF. Based on the CDR3 plus reference TRBV7-2 and TRBJ2-1, the full variable domain is GAGVSQSPSNKVTEKGKDVELRCDPISGHTALYWYRQSLGQGLEFLIYFQGNSAPDKSGLPSDRFSAERTGGSVSTLTIQRTQQEDSAVYLCASSLAGRGLVDEQFFGPGTRLTVL.

The chain links TRBV5-1 to TRBJ2-3; TRBD2 might be the D (6 bases). The CDR3 loop spans 14 amino acids. The V end lost 4 bases, the J end lost 4 bases, and 13 bases lay between the germline ends. Germline V CDR1 and CDR2: SGHRS, YFSETQ. CDR3 in DNA: TGCGCCAGCAGCATACTTAGCGGTTCAGATACGCAGTATTTT. This translates into CASSILSGSDTQYF.

The chain carries TRBV10-3 and TRBJ1-1; 9 positions match TRBD1. J lost 1 base, V lost 8 bases, and 11 bases had no gene match. This CDR3 is 16 amino acids long. Germline loops: CDR1 ENHRY, CDR2 SYGVKD. As DNA, the CDR3 is TGTGCCATCGGAGGGGGTCCGGGACAGGGGAACACTGAAGCTTTCTTT. The encoded protein is CAIGGGPGQGNTEAFF.

The V call is TRBV5-6, the J call TRBJ1-5; maybe TRBD1 (6 bases). The CDR3 is made up of 16 amino acids. Germline values: CDR1 SGHDT, CDR2 YYEEEE. The germline V and J ends were trimmed by 4 bases and 7 bases, with 21 bases remaining between them. The CDR3 region is CASSPRLGGAKQPQHF. The CDR3 DNA is TGTGCCAGCAGCCCGAGGTTGGGGGGGGCGAAGCAGCCCCAGCATTTT. The whole variable domain, remainder taken from reference TRBV5-6 and TRBJ1-5, is DAGVTQSPTHLIKTRGQQVTLRCSPKSGHDTVSWYQQALGQGPQFIFQYYEEEERQRGNFPDRFSGHQFPNYSSELNVNALLLGDSALYLCASSPRLGGAKQPQHFGDGTRLSIL.

The V and J genes are TRBV27 and TRBJ1-6; 8 nucleotides line up with TRBD1. The germline CDR1 and CDR2 sequences are MNHEY and SMNVEV (reference sequence). V dropped 0 bases and J dropped 7; count of bases not matched to a gene: 8. CDR3 length: 17 amino acids. The CDR3 DNA follows: TGTGCCAGCAGTTTATCTACAAGGACAGGGCGAAATTCACCCCTCCACTTT. It yields the protein CASSLSTRTGRNSPLHF.

The V gene is TRBV6-6, the J gene TRBJ2-5; D may be TRBD1 (6 bases). Germline V gives CDR1 MNHNY, CDR2 SVGAGI (reference sequence). Deletions cut 4 bases from V and 2 bases from J, with 17 bases between. The CDR3 length is 16 residues. CDR3 region: CASSSPWAQGQETQYF. The CDR3 DNA is TGTGCCAGCAGTTCTCCGTGGGCGCAGGGGCAAGAGACCCAGTACTTC.

The gene calls are TRBV7-2 and TRBJ2-1; 12 nucleotides agree with TRBD2. The V gene end was trimmed by 5 bases and the J gene end by 9 bases; junction bases not matched to a gene: 8. The CDR3 is 15 residues long. Germline CDR1 is SGHTA and CDR2 is FQGNSA. The CDR3 is CASSPLAGGRGEQFF. Here the CDR3 DNA reads TGTGCCAGCAGCCCACTAGCGGGGGGCCGGGGTGAGCAGTTCTTC.

V usage is TRBV12-5 and J usage is TRBJ1-5; D ambiguous. Between the trimmed V and J ends, which lost 1 base and 3 bases, there was a span of 7 bases. The CDR3 loop spans 14 amino acids. Germline assignment: CDR1 LGHNT and CDR2 FRNRAP. The CDR3 spells CASGLGQTNQPQHF. The DNA of the CDR3 is TGTGCTAGTGGTTTGGGACAAACCAATCAGCCCCAGCATTTT.

The chain employs TRBV2 and TRBJ2-3; tentative D call: TRBD2 (6 bases). CDR1 is SNHLY and CDR2 is FYNNEI in the germline V gene. The V end lost 4 bases, the J end lost 6 bases, and 17 bases lay between the germline ends. The CDR3 length is 15 residues. CDR3 nucleotides: TGTGCCAGCAGTGGAGGTGGGGGGACCCAGGATACGCAGTATTTT. Protein product: CASSGGGGTQDTQYF. Full variable domain (missing parts from reference TRBV2 and TRBJ2-3): EPEVTQTPSHQVTQMGQEVILRCVPISNHLYFYWYRQILGQKVEFLVSFYNNEISEKSEIFDDQFSVERPDGSNFTLKIRSTKLEDSAMYFCASSGGGGTQDTQYFGPGTRLTVL.

The CDR3 DNA reads TGTGCCAGTCAGACGGGTTCTTCGTCACCCCTCCACTTT. This sequence encodes CASQTGSSSPLHF. This sequence joins TRBV2 and TRBJ1-6; no clear D gene. V lost 9 bases, J lost 10 bases, and 16 bases lay in between. This CDR3 region has 13 residues. CDR1 is SNHLY and CDR2 is FYNNEI in the germline V gene.